These 19 T cell receptor beta chains came from one sample sequenced in a study of shared clonotypes between healthy human individuals. Some clones are missing from TCRdb's copy, which holds only in-frame ones; the method was immunoSEQ multiplex PCR. The sample shows roughly 2,300,000 clones, around 93% of them seen only once. The source material was naive CD4+ T cells from PBMCs. Subset reported: CD45RA+ positively selected. The receptors stem from a man younger than 35 in good health. Some clones in this sample may be carry-over from other donors' samples.

This rearrangement joins TRBV19 to TRBJ2-7, with a tentative D call TRBD1 (6 bases). CDR3 length: 14 residues. V lost 5 bases and J lost 6, with 17 bases in between. In germline, CDR1 is LNHDA, CDR2 SQIVND (reference sequence). The CDR3 DNA reads TGTGCCAGTAGTTTCGGGTCAGGGGTGGGCGAGCAGTACTTC. This gives the protein CASSFGSGVGEQYF.

In regard to this clone: An end of the junction does not agree with germline; a read error may underlie this. This chain uses TRBV11-1 with TRBJ1-2; D remains unclear. The CDR3 loop spans 12 amino acids. Germline V lookup: CDR1 SGHAT, CDR2 FQDESV (reference sequence). CDR3 residues: CASSLASPSGPF. CDR3 in DNA: TGTGCCAGCAGCTTAGCTTCGCCATCGGGCCCCTTC.

The chain carries TRBV4-1 and TRBJ2-3; no clear D. From germline, CDR1 is MGHRA and CDR2 YSYEKL. The CDR3 loop spans 13 amino acids. Between the trimmed V and J ends, which lost 0 bases and 11 bases, there was a span of 12 bases. CDR3 nucleotides: TGCGCCAGCAGCCAAGAGCTAGTTATCGGGCAGTATTTT. Its translation: CASSQELVIGQYF.

This clone was picked up one time. The gene calls are TRBV28 and TRBJ1-2; D is ambiguous. The CDR3 has 13 amino acids. Germline loops: CDR1 MDHEN, CDR2 SYDVKM. V lost 7 bases and J 3 bases, leaving 12 bases between the germline ends. CDR3 protein: CASNRAAYYGYTF. The DNA for the CDR3 is TGTGCCAGCAATCGAGCGGCGTACTATGGCTACACCTTC.

The chain is built from TRBV18 and TRBJ1-1; D is possibly TRBD1 (5 bases). Germline values: CDR1 KGHSH, CDR2 LQKENI. CDR3 size: 14 residues. The V gene lost 4 bases and the J gene lost 5 bases, with 14 bases spanning the gap. CDR3 DNA sequence: TGTGCCAGCTCACTAGCACCGGGACGGACTGAAGCTTTCTTT. As protein: CASSLAPGRTEAFF.

This clone was recorded only once. The chain carries TRBV6-7 and TRBJ2-1, with TRBD2 matching 11 bases. TRBV6-7 is treated as an ORF (open reading frame) with a function not yet certain. V was pared by 0 bases and J by 6 bases, with 10 bases of the junction left unmatched. CDR3 length equals 18 residues. This CDR3 reads CASSYSSSGRAPGNEQFF. In DNA form, the CDR3 reads TGTGCCAGCAGTTACTCGAGTAGCGGGAGGGCTCCTGGCAATGAGCAGTTCTTC.

This clone was detected once. V is TRBV4-3 and J is TRBJ2-5, with a weak D call TRBD1 (6 bases). Deletions cut 0 bases from V and 5 bases from J, with 10 bases between. The CDR3 length is 14 residues. Germline lookup yields CDR1 LGHNA and CDR2 YSLEER. CDR3 coding DNA: TGCGCCAGCAGCCAAGAGAACAGGGAGGAGACCCAGTACTTC. As protein: CASSQENREETQYF.

V is TRBV5-1 and J is TRBJ2-2; 10 bases match TRBD2. CDR1 is SGHRS, CDR2 YFSETQ, per germline. CDR3 length: 16 amino acids. Unmatched junction bases numbered 8, after V lost 5 bases and J lost 4 bases. CDR3 amino acids: CASRRAGGPSTGELFF. The DNA for the CDR3 is TGCGCCAGCAGGAGAGCGGGAGGGCCCAGCACCGGGGAGCTGTTTTTT.

CDR3: CATSRTRGGDYEQYF. The CDR3 DNA reads as TGTGCCACCAGCAGGACTCGGGGGGGAGACTACGAGCAGTACTTC. The V call is TRBV15, the J call TRBJ2-7; 8 positions match TRBD2. V lost 3 bases, J lost 3 bases, and 7 bases stayed unmatched. Germline V CDR1 and CDR2: LNHNV, YYDKDF (reference sequence). The CDR3 spans 15 residues.

The chain has TRBV9 and TRBJ2-1; the match to TRBD2 covers 9 bases. CDR1 and CDR2 (germline): SGDLS, YYNGEE. The trim removed 6 bases at V and 8 bases at J, leaving 12 bases unmatched. The CDR3 is made up of 15 amino acids. The CDR3 loop reads CASTEGASGNYEQFF. CDR3 nucleotides: TGTGCCAGCACCGAGGGAGCTAGCGGGAACTATGAGCAGTTCTTC.

V usage is TRBV25-1 and J usage is TRBJ2-7; 9 nucleotides line up with TRBD1. Germline trimming cut 3 bases from V and 3 bases from J; bases unmatched to any gene: 6. The CDR3 is made up of 15 amino acids. CDR1 and CDR2 (germline): MGHDK, SYGVNS. The CDR3 DNA follows: TGTGCCAGCAGTGATCCGGGACAGGGTTTCTACGAGCAGTACTTC. Protein: CASSDPGQGFYEQYF.

V and J are TRBV7-2 and TRBJ1-5; 9 nucleotides match TRBD1. Germline CDR1 reads SGHTA; CDR2 reads FQGNSA. Germline trimming cut 3 bases from V and 1 base from J; bases unmatched to any gene: 1. The length of the CDR3 is 15 residues. CDR3 sequence: CASSFDRGSNQPQHF. The CDR3 nucleotides read TGTGCCAGCAGCTTTGACAGGGGGAGCAATCAGCCCCAGCATTTT.

This clone was seen once. This rearrangement joins TRBV19 to TRBJ2-5; 9 bases line up with TRBD1. This CDR3 is built from 21 residues. The V and J ends lost 3 bases and 4 bases, in that order; junction bases with no gene match: 24. Germline V CDR1 and CDR2: LNHDA, SQIVND (reference sequence). This chain's CDR3 is CASSMGGRGGNPGQGRETQYF. The CDR3 bases are TGTGCCAGTAGTATGGGGGGGCGTGGAGGGAATCCGGGACAGGGCCGAGAGACCCAGTACTTC. The whole variable domain, remainder taken from reference TRBV19 and TRBJ2-5, is DGGITQSPKYLFRKEGQNVTLSCEQNLNHDAMYWYRQDPGQGLRLIYYSQIVNDFQKGDIAEGYSVSREKKESFPLTVTSAQKNPTAFYLCASSMGGRGGNPGQGRETQYFGPGTRLLVL.

As for this clone: This sample also contains other DNA sequences that code for the same CDR3. The chain recombines TRBV4-1 with TRBJ1-5; D may be TRBD1 (5 bases). This CDR3 has 14 amino acids. Germline CDR1 reads MGHRA; CDR2 reads YSYEKL. V lost 0 bases, J lost 4 bases, and 7 bases lay in between. The CDR3 protein is CASSQEGGNQPQHF. The CDR3 bases are TGCGCCAGCAGCCAAGAGGGGGGTAATCAGCCCCAGCATTTT.

This chain uses TRBV6-1 with TRBJ2-2; no clear D. V was shortened by 8 bases and J by 8 bases, with 12 bases between the two germline ends. Germline V lookup: CDR1 MNHNS, CDR2 SASEGT. CDR3 length equals 12 residues. This chain's CDR3 is CASLFSPGELFF. The CDR3 bases are TGTGCCAGCCTCTTTTCTCCGGGGGAGCTGTTTTTT.

V is TRBV19 and J is TRBJ2-7; TRBD1 or TRBD2 may be the D gene (5 bases each). The V and J ends lost 3 bases and 8 bases respectively, with 17 bases between them. The CDR3 covers 14 residues. The germline V gene has CDR1 LNHDA and CDR2 SQIVND (reference sequence). The CDR3 nucleotides read TGTGCCAGTAGTATTTCAGGGAGCCCCAGGAAGCAGTACTTC. It translates to CASSISGSPRKQYF. Full variable domain (rest looked up from reference TRBV19 and TRBJ2-7): DGGITQSPKYLFRKEGQNVTLSCEQNLNHDAMYWYRQDPGQGLRLIYYSQIVNDFQKGDIAEGYSVSREKKESFPLTVTSAQKNPTAFYLCASSISGSPRKQYFGPGTRLTVT.

Only a few counts were recorded for this clone. The V and J genes are TRBV5-1 and TRBJ2-7, with D unresolved. The CDR3 contains 14 residues. Germline V gene sequence: CDR1 SGHRS, CDR2 YFSETQ. Deletions cut 3 bases from V and 2 bases from J, with 12 bases between. The DNA of the CDR3 is TGCGCCAGCAGCTATGCCCCCGATACCTACGAGCAGTACTTC. It codes for CASSYAPDTYEQYF.

The chain employs TRBV7-9 and TRBJ2-3; D is possibly TRBD1 (6 bases). The length of the CDR3 is 13 residues. Germline values: CDR1 SEHNR, CDR2 FQNEAQ (reference sequence). V lost 10 bases and J lost 4, with 15 bases in between. CDR3 coding DNA: TGTGCCATCGGGACACTTCGAGCAGATACGCAGTATTTT. Protein product: CAIGTLRADTQYF.

The rearrangement links TRBV5-1 to TRBJ2-6, with D maybe TRBD2 (6 bases). The germline V gene has CDR1 SGHRS and CDR2 YFSETQ. The V gene lost 5 bases and the J gene lost 0 bases, with 27 bases spanning the gap. This CDR3 region has 21 residues. The CDR3 region is CASRRDGDNPPSSSGANVLTF. The CDR3 nucleotides are TGCGCCAGCAGGCGGGACGGTGATAACCCACCTTCAAGCTCTGGGGCCAACGTCCTGACTTTC. Full variable domain (missing parts from reference TRBV5-1 and TRBJ2-6): KAGVTQTPRYLIKTRGQQVTLSCSPISGHRSVSWYQQTPGQGLQFLFEYFSETQRNKGNFPGRFSGRQFSNSRSEMNVSTLELGDSALYLCASRRDGDNPPSSSGANVLTFGAGSRLTVL.